Reported below is one T cell receptor (beta chain). Its antigen is unidentified. Sample time point: newly diagnosed GD, antithyroid drugs for less than 3 months. Making the TCR library involved RNA that had been extracted from PBMCs. This sample stems from a study of regulatory T cells in long-lasting Graves disease. The study, taken as a whole, reports: Preferential use of TRBV28, TRBJ1-2 and TRBJ2-5 was seen in persistent disease. Accuracy may have been reduced by the small sample size.

HTBI primers from iRepertoire and Arm-PCR of CDR3 regions yielded the TCR beta libraries. In TCRdb, the multiplex PCR reads were re-called with MiXCR into one record per CDR3 protein. The repertoire holds 350,000 to 400,000 distinct CDR3 sequences, roughly 16% seen once, with 20% to 25% in the top ten. Germline V gene lookup returns CDR1 DFQATT and CDR2 SNEGSKA (reference sequence). The V gene lost 2 bases and the J gene lost 0 bases, with 11 bases spanning the gap. CDR3 length: 14 residues. A further study also used this sample, focusing on T cells in Graves' hyperthyroidism and ophthalmopathy.

The receptor was isolated from a woman aged 18-30 years with Graves disease. The source was peripheral blood mononuclear cells (PBMCs), collected at new diagnosis, from a patient treated with antithyroid drugs. The genes are TRBV20-1 and TRBJ2-7, with D maybe TRBD1 (6 bases). The CDR3 coding sequence is TGCAGTGCTAGAAGTGGGGGCAGCTCCTACGAGCAGTACTTC. The encoded protein is CSARSGGSSYEQYF.